Presented here are 15 T cell receptor beta chains from one specimen sequenced in a study of cytomegalovirus exposure and HLA in healthy donors. This table comes from immunoSEQ multiplex PCR, and its TCRdb copy is limited to in-frame clones, with some not included. The repertoire holds about 160,000 clones, with roughly nine tenths as singletons. The sample consisted of PBMCs. Source of these receptors: a woman between 25 and 40 years old in good health and CMV-seronegative.

The count of this clone is one. This chain links TRBV6-6 with TRBJ1-1, with D maybe TRBD1 (6 bases). Trimming shortened V by 6 bases and J by 8 bases, and 10 bases separated the two germline ends. The CDR3 spans 11 residues. The germline CDR1 and CDR2 sequences are MNHNY and SVGAGI (reference sequence). CDR3 nucleotide sequence: TGTGCCAGCAGGTCCCAGGGGGAAGCTTTCTTT. Translated: CASRSQGEAFF.

This chain connects TRBV29-1 to TRBJ1-1; D unclear. CDR1 and CDR2 from the germline V gene are SQVTM and ANQGSEA. Trimming stripped 0 bases from V and 4 bases from J, with 9 bases between. The CDR3 runs 13 residues. CDR3 residues: CSVEDIRGTEAFF. CDR3 coding DNA: TGCAGCGTTGAAGATATTCGGGGCACTGAAGCTTTCTTT.

The genes are TRBV5-6 and TRBJ1-2; weak D call: TRBD1 (5 bases). Germline lookup yields CDR1 SGHDT and CDR2 YYEEEE. CDR3 length: 16 amino acids. V shed 1 base and J shed 3 bases, with 16 bases lying between them. For the CDR3, the DNA is TGTGCCAGCAGCTTGTACCGGGACCCGGGTGACTATGGCTACACCTTC. Protein: CASSLYRDPGDYGYTF.

About this clone: Other DNA sequences in the same sample also yield this CDR3. J is TRBJ2-2 and V is TRBV27; D not certain. The length of the CDR3 is 15 residues. Germline V CDR1 and CDR2: MNHEY, SMNVEV (reference sequence). Trimming stripped 2 bases from V and 0 bases from J, with 7 bases between. CDR3: CASSLTSANTGELFF. The CDR3 nucleotides are TGTGCCAGCAGTTTAACGTCAGCGAACACCGGGGAGCTGTTTTTT.

The chain recombines TRBV6-1 with TRBJ2-7; 8 bases line up with TRBD1. The germline gives CDR1 MNHNS, CDR2 SASEGT. The CDR3 runs 16 residues. Trimming removed 2 bases from V and 2 bases from J; junction bases left unmatched: 8. The CDR3 spells CASSELGQGAPYEQYF. The DNA of the CDR3 is TGTGCCAGCAGTGAATTGGGGCAGGGGGCCCCCTACGAGCAGTACTTC.

CDR3 loop: CASSLSGTPSYEQYF. The DNA for the CDR3 is TGTGCCAGCAGTTTATCAGGGACACCTTCCTACGAGCAGTACTTC. V gene TRBV27 combines with J gene TRBJ2-7; a weak D match, TRBD1 (6 bases). Germline CDR1 MNHEY, CDR2 SMNVEV (reference sequence). The length of the CDR3 is 15 residues. V lost 0 bases and J lost 1, with 10 bases in between.

V usage is TRBV7-2 and J usage is TRBJ1-1, with D unresolved. Germline CDR1 is SGHTA and CDR2 is FQGNSA. Deletions cut 5 bases from V and 7 bases from J, with 17 bases between. The CDR3 is 14 amino acids. The CDR3 sequence: CASSARTKDREAFF. The CDR3 DNA sequence: TGTGCCAGCAGCGCTCGAACCAAAGACCGTGAAGCTTTCTTT.

This clone has just one count. The chain uses TRBV2 and TRBJ2-7; D unclear. Trimming took off 7 bases at V and 0 bases at J, with 13 bases between the two ends. This CDR3 comprises 14 residues. The germline V gene encodes CDR1 SNHLY and CDR2 FYNNEI. The CDR3 sequence: CASITERNSYEQYF. CDR3 coding DNA: TGTGCCAGCATTACTGAAAGGAACTCCTACGAGCAGTACTTC.

V usage is TRBV2 and J usage is TRBJ1-1; D not certain. The germline gives CDR1 SNHLY, CDR2 FYNNEI. Between the trimmed V and J ends, which lost 4 bases and 6 bases, there was a span of 12 bases. The CDR3 contains 13 residues. The CDR3 is CASSVAGFAEAFF. Here the CDR3 DNA reads TGTGCCAGCAGTGTGGCGGGCTTTGCTGAAGCTTTCTTT.

This chain connects TRBV2 to TRBJ2-3; D possibly matches TRBD1 or TRBD2 (5 bases each). CDR1 SNHLY and CDR2 FYNNEI come from the germline V gene. V was trimmed by 8 bases and J by 0 bases, leaving 15 bases between them. The CDR3 contains 15 residues. DNA of the CDR3: TGTGCCAGCGGATTAGGGACGGTTAGCACAGATACGCAGTATTTT. Translating gives CASGLGTVSTDTQYF.

V and J are TRBV23-1 and TRBJ1-3; TRBD1 matches at 7 bases. TRBV23-1 is an ORF, and what it does is uncertain. The CDR3 runs 15 residues. The V and J ends lost 6 bases and 0 bases, in that order; junction bases with no gene match: 5. The CDR3 spells CASRNRGLSGNTIYF. In DNA, the CDR3 is TGCGCCAGCAGAAACAGGGGCCTCTCTGGAAACACCATATATTTT.

This sequence joins TRBV28 and TRBJ1-5, with a weak D call TRBD1 (5 bases). The V and J ends lost 4 bases and 1 base respectively, with 5 bases between them. The CDR3 is 13 residues long. CDR1 is MDHEN and CDR2 is SYDVKM in the germline V gene. CDR3 sequence: CASSWGSNQPQHF. The CDR3 DNA follows: TGTGCCAGCAGTTGGGGGAGCAATCAGCCCCAGCATTTT.

The V gene is TRBV6-5, the J gene TRBJ2-5; no clear D gene. The ends were cut back, 7 bases at V and 6 bases at J, with 15 bases in the middle. CDR1 MNHEY and CDR2 SVGAGI come from the germline V gene. The CDR3 extends over 13 amino acids. This chain's CDR3 is CASTETGSKTQYF. CDR3 coding DNA: TGTGCCAGCACCGAGACTGGGTCGAAGACCCAGTACTTC.

This rearrangement joins TRBV18 to TRBJ1-1, with D perhaps matching TRBD1 (6 bases). Looked up from germline, CDR1 is KGHSH and CDR2 is LQKENI. The CDR3 has 14 amino acids. V was shortened by 2 bases and J by 4 bases, with 11 bases between the two germline ends. CDR3 nucleotide sequence: TGTGCCAGCTCACCAGGGGGCGCGGGCACTGAAGCTTTCTTT. Translating it yields CASSPGGAGTEAFF.

Details on this clone: This sample includes further DNA sequences coding for the same CDR3. The V call is TRBV5-1, the J call TRBJ1-1; a weak D match, TRBD1 (6 bases). Germline CDR1 SGHRS, CDR2 YFSETQ. V shed 4 bases and J shed 4 bases, with 11 bases lying between them. The CDR3 runs to 13 residues. The chain's CDR3 is CASSPARGTEAFF. Here the CDR3 DNA reads TGCGCCAGCAGCCCCGCCAGGGGCACTGAAGCTTTCTTT.